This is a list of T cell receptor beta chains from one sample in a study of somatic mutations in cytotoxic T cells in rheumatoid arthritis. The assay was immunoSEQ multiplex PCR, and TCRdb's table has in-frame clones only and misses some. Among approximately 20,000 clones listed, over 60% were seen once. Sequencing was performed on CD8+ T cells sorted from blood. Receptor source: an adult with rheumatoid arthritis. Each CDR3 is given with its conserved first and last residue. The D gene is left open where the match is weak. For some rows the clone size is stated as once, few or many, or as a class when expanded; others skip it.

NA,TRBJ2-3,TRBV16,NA,TGTGCCAGCAGCCCAATCGGAACAGATACGCAGTATTTT,CASSPIGTDTQYF
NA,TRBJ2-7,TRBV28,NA,TGTGCCAGCAGCCCCCGGGACCAGGGAGAGCAGTACTTC,CASSPRDQGEQYF
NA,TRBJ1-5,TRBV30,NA,TGTGCCTACGGGGGTTATAGCAATCAGCCCCAGCATTTT,CAYGGYSNQPQHF
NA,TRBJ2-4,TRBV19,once,TGTGCCAGTAGTATAAATATGGCAGGGTTTCATCCCAAAAACATTCAGTACTTC,CASSINMAGFHPKNIQYF
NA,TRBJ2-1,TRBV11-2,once,TGTGCCAGCAGCCCCCGGAGGAGGGGGGCCTCCTACAATGAGCAGTTCTTC,CASSPRRRGASYNEQFF
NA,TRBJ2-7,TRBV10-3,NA,TGTGCCATCAGTTCGACACAGGACACCTACGAGCAGTACTTC,CAISSTQDTYEQYF
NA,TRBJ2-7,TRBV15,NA,TGTGCCACCAGCAGAGTCGGCTCCTACGAGCAGTACTTC,CATSRVGSYEQYF
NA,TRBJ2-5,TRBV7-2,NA,TGTGCCAGCAGCACCGAAACGGGGTTTCAAGAGACCCAGTACTTC,CASSTETGFQETQYF
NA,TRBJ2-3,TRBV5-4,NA,TGTGCCAGCAGCCAACAGGGAAGGCCGGCAGATACGCAGTATTTT,CASSQQGRPADTQYF
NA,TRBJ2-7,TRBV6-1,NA,TGTGCCAGCAGTGAACCAGCCACAGGGAACTACTACGAGCAGTACTTC,CASSEPATGNYYEQYF
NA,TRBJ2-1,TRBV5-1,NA,TGCGCCAGCAGCTTGGGTGGCCCTGACAATGAGCAGTTCTTC,CASSLGGPDNEQFF
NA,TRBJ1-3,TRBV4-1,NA,TGCGCGTGCGGGGGGCGACCTCCTGGAAACACCATATATTTT,CACGGRPPGNTIYF
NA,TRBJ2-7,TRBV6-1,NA,TGTGCCAGCAGGGACCCGGGCCAATCCTACGAGCAGTACTTC,CASRDPGQSYEQYF
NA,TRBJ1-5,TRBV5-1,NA,TGCGCCAGCACCGTACTAATTCGGCCCCAGCATTTT,CASTVLIRPQHF
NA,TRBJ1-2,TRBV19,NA,TGTGCCAGTAGTCAGGGCTTTGGCTACACCTTC,CASSQGFGYTF
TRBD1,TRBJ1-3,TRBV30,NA,TGTGCCTGGACAGGGGGGAACACCATATATTTT,CAWTGGNTIYF
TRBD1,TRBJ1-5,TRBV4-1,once,TGCGCCAGCAGCTGGGGGACAGGGAATCAGCCCCAGCATTTT,CASSWGTGNQPQHF
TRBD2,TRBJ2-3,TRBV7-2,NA,TGTGCCAGCAGCTTTCCCGGGACTAGCGGGCCAACTGGGGATACGCAGTATTTT,CASSFPGTSGPTGDTQYF
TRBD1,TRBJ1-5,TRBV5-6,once,TGTGCCAGCAGCTTAGGGGACAGGGTGTTCCATAGCAATCAGCCCCAGCATTTT,CASSLGDRVFHSNQPQHF
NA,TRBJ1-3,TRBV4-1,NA,TGCGCCAGCAGCCAAGATGCTGCACCTTATGGAAACACCATATATTTT,CASSQDAAPYGNTIYF
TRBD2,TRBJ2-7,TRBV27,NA,TGTGCCAGCAGCCCGGGACTAGCGGGGTACGAGCAGTACTTC,CASSPGLAGYEQYF
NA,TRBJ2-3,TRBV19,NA,TGTGCCAGTAGTATCGGACAGACTCGCACAGATACGCAGTATTTT,CASSIGQTRTDTQYF
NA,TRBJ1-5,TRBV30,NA,TGTGCCTGGAGTGTAGGGTCCTCAAATCAGCCCCAGCATTTT,CAWSVGSSNQPQHF
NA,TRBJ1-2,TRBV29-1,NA,TGCAGCGGGCTCGGGGGAGTTAACTATGGCTACACCTTC,CSGLGGVNYGYTF
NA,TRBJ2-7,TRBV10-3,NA,TGTGCCATCATGGATAGGCAGTACTACGAGCAGTACTTC,CAIMDRQYYEQYF
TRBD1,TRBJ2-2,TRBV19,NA,TGTGCCAGTACGACTATTGACAGGGGCGAGAACACCGGGGAGCTGTTTTTT,CASTTIDRGENTGELFF